The 28 T cell receptor beta chains presented below share a single source sample, sequenced in a study of OX40 agonist ivuxolimab in advanced cancers. Measured with immunoSEQ multiplex PCR; TCRdb has only the in-frame clones, and not every one. The sample contains about 98,000 clones, roughly nine tenths of which appear only once. This material consisted of CD4+ or CD8+ T cells sorted from blood, taken in a trial of the OX40 agonist ivuxolimab. These receptor sequences come from an adult with an advanced solid tumor such as melanoma, head and neck, liver or kidney cancer.

This clone appeared once. This likely comes from a read error, as the CDR3 has no conserved phenylalanine or tryptophan at its end. The V call is TRBV6-5, the J call TRBJ1-6, with a tentative D call TRBD1 (6 bases). Germline V lookup: CDR1 MNHEY, CDR2 SVGAGI. Between the trimmed V and J ends, which lost 0 bases and 6 bases, there was a span of 9 bases. The CDR3 loop spans 15 amino acids. CDR3 nucleotides: TGTGCCAGCAGTTACTCGAGCAGGGGTAATTCACCCCTCCACCTT. It specifies CASSYSSRGNSPLHL.

The gene calls are TRBV5-1 and TRBJ2-2, with 7 nucleotides matching TRBD1. The CDR3 covers 15 residues. The V gene end was trimmed by 1 base and the J gene end by 4 bases; junction bases not matched to a gene: 4. Germline V CDR1 and CDR2: SGHRS, YFSETQ. CDR3 sequence (DNA): TGCGCCAGCAGCTTGAGACAGGGCTCCACCGGGGAGCTGTTTTTT. Translated, it gives CASSLRQGSTGELFF.

The chain uses TRBV5-1 and TRBJ2-1, with D tentatively TRBD1 or TRBD2 (6 bases each). The V gene lost 4 bases and the J gene lost 0 bases, with 20 bases spanning the gap. Germline V gene data show CDR1 as SGHRS and CDR2 as YFSETQ. CDR3 length: 18 residues. CDR3 bases: TGCGCCAGCAGCCCCGGGGGTGGGGGCCCCAGCTCCTACAATGAGCAGTTCTTC. Amino acid sequence: CASSPGGGGPSSYNEQFF. The full variable domain, its missing parts supplied by reference TRBV5-1 and TRBJ2-1, is KAGVTQTPRYLIKTRGQQVTLSCSPISGHRSVSWYQQTPGQGLQFLFEYFSETQRNKGNFPGRFSGRQFSNSRSEMNVSTLELGDSALYLCASSPGGGGPSSYNEQFFGPGTRLTVL.

The rearrangement links TRBV18 to TRBJ1-4; tentatively, D is TRBD1 (5 bases). V lost 3 bases, J lost 8 bases, and 10 bases lay in between. The V gene's germline CDR1 is KGHSH and CDR2 LQKENI. There are 13 residues in the CDR3. As DNA, the CDR3 is TGTGCCAGCTCACCGGCGGGGGACGAAAAACTGTTTTTT. Protein: CASSPAGDEKLFF.

V is TRBV5-1 and J is TRBJ1-1; D gene unclear. The CDR3 length is 14 residues. Looked up from germline, CDR1 is SGHRS and CDR2 is YFSETQ. Trimming took off 4 bases at V and 5 bases at J, with 15 bases between the two ends. The CDR3 is CASSRDGESTEAFF. The CDR3 DNA follows: TGCGCCAGCAGCAGGGATGGGGAGTCTACTGAAGCTTTCTTT.

The chain links TRBV14 to TRBJ2-2, with D uncertain. Germline V lookup: CDR1 SGHDN, CDR2 FVKESK. This CDR3 has 15 amino acids. V lost 4 bases and J 0 bases, leaving 9 bases between the germline ends. CDR3 nucleotide sequence: TGTGCCAGCAGCCGGAGCCAGACGAACACCGGGGAGCTGTTTTTT. Translation gives CASSRSQTNTGELFF.

The chain recombines TRBV11-3 with TRBJ2-3, with 7 bases aligning to TRBD2. The junction had 7 bases not matched to a gene; V was cut back by 5 bases and J by 5 bases. CDR1 SGHNT and CDR2 YENEEA come from the germline V gene. This CDR3 comprises 14 residues. The CDR3, as DNA: TGTGCCAGCAGCGCCCGGGGGGTTCAAGATACGCAGTATTTT. Translating it yields CASSARGVQDTQYF.

The V call is TRBV6-1, the J call TRBJ2-1; the match to TRBD1 covers 8 bases. J gave up 6 bases and V 5 bases, and 3 bases lay outside the gene matches. The CDR3 is made up of 13 amino acids. Germline V gives CDR1 MNHNS, CDR2 SASEGT. The chain's CDR3 is CASSMDRANEQFF. For the CDR3, the DNA is TGTGCCAGCAGTATGGACAGGGCCAATGAGCAGTTCTTC.

This clone came up once. The V and J genes are TRBV27 and TRBJ1-1; D remains ambiguous. The CDR3 has 13 amino acids. Germline V lookup: CDR1 MNHEY, CDR2 SMNVEV (reference sequence). V was trimmed by 7 bases and J by 0 bases, leaving 9 bases between them. For the CDR3, the DNA is TGTGCCAGCAAAACAGCATTGAACACTGAAGCTTTCTTT. Amino acid sequence: CASKTALNTEAFF.

CDR3 coding DNA: TGTGCCAGCGGCAGGGGCCCCTATGGCTACACCTTC. Protein product: CASGRGPYGYTF. The genes are TRBV25-1 and TRBJ1-2, with D perhaps TRBD1 (6 bases). This CDR3 spans 12 amino acids. Germline-derived CDR1 and CDR2 are MGHDK and SYGVNS. With 8 bases removed from V and 4 bases from J, the gap between germline ends came to 11 bases.

V is TRBV5-5 and J is TRBJ1-5; D gene ambiguous. Between the trimmed V and J ends, which lost 2 bases and 4 bases, there was a span of 10 bases. In germline, CDR1 is SGHKS, CDR2 YYEKEE (reference sequence). There are 14 residues in the CDR3. Here the CDR3 reads CASSFFGFNQPQHF. Here the CDR3 DNA reads TGTGCCAGCAGCTTCTTCGGGTTTAATCAGCCCCAGCATTTT.

As for this clone: The sample has other DNA sequences that encode this CDR3 too. The DNA of the CDR3 is TGTGCCAGTGTAGAAAGGGGGTCCTACGAGCAGTACTTC. Amino acids: CASVERGSYEQYF. The chain is built from TRBV28 and TRBJ2-7, with D maybe TRBD1 (6 bases). This CDR3 is 13 amino acids long. Germline CDR1 MDHEN, CDR2 SYDVKM. Trimming removed 9 bases from V and 1 base from J, with 13 bases in between.

The chain recombines TRBV27 with TRBJ1-2; 8 bases are shared with TRBD1. Unmatched junction bases numbered 4, after V lost 2 bases and J lost 8 bases. The CDR3 is 13 residues long. The germline V gene encodes CDR1 MNHEY and CDR2 SMNVEV (reference sequence). CDR3 bases: TGTGCCAGCAGTTTAACGGCAGGGGGCGGCTACACCTTC. It translates to CASSLTAGGGYTF.

The CDR3 loop is CASSLDRPSTDTQYF. The CDR3 nucleotides read TGTGCCAGCAGCTTGGACCGACCAAGCACAGATACGCAGTATTTT. V is TRBV5-4 and J is TRBJ2-3; D is unresolved. This CDR3 comprises 15 residues. Germline CDR1 and CDR2: SGHNT and YYREEE (reference sequence). The ends were cut back, 0 bases at V and 0 bases at J, with 8 bases in the middle.

This chain links TRBV6-5 with TRBJ2-7; possible D gene TRBD2, 6 bases. Germline V gene sequence: CDR1 MNHEY, CDR2 SVGAGI. The CDR3 consists of 13 residues. V lost 11 bases to trimming and J lost 2 bases, with 16 bases between them. CDR3 loop: CAVAVPSAYEQYF. CDR3 in DNA: TGTGCCGTAGCGGTTCCTTCGGCCTACGAGCAGTACTTC.

This clone is a singleton in its sample. The chain employs TRBV9 and TRBJ1-1; 10 bases are a match to TRBD1. With 4 bases clipped from V and 3 bases from J, the junction kept 9 bases outside the gene matches. This CDR3 has 16 residues. The germline CDR1 and CDR2 sequences are SGDLS and YYNGEE. CDR3 sequence: CASSLRTGGEHTEAFF. CDR3 coding DNA: TGTGCCAGCAGCCTACGGACAGGGGGAGAGCACACTGAAGCTTTCTTT.

The CDR3 protein is CASSLDFRMNTEAFF. The DNA for the CDR3 is TGTGCCAGCAGCTTAGATTTTCGGATGAACACTGAAGCTTTCTTT. The chain combines TRBV7-2 with TRBJ1-1, with D hard to call. Germline V CDR1 and CDR2: SGHTA, FQGNSA. V was trimmed by 1 base and J by 0 bases, leaving 9 bases between them. The CDR3 runs 15 residues.

The chain has TRBV2 and TRBJ2-6; no clear D gene. Trimming removed 4 bases at V and 0 bases at J, with 10 bases between. Germline assignment: CDR1 SNHLY and CDR2 FYNNEI. The CDR3 spans 16 residues. CDR3 protein: CASSAAATSGANVLTF. The CDR3 DNA follows: TGTGCCAGCAGTGCGGCAGCCACCTCTGGGGCCAACGTCCTGACTTTC.

The chain employs TRBV5-1 and TRBJ1-1; D unclear. The germline gives CDR1 SGHRS, CDR2 YFSETQ. The length of the CDR3 is 15 residues. Trimming cost V 0 bases and J 1 base, with 10 bases left between them. The CDR3 DNA follows: TGCGCCAGCAGCTTGGGGCATCCGTCGAACACTGAAGCTTTCTTT. This codes for CASSLGHPSNTEAFF. Variable domain in full (rest from reference TRBV5-1 and TRBJ1-1): KAGVTQTPRYLIKTRGQQVTLSCSPISGHRSVSWYQQTPGQGLQFLFEYFSETQRNKGNFPGRFSGRQFSNSRSEMNVSTLELGDSALYLCASSLGHPSNTEAFFGQGTRLTVV.

The genes are TRBV5-6 and TRBJ2-3; TRBD2 is a possible D gene (6 bases). Germline V gene sequence: CDR1 SGHDT, CDR2 YYEEEE. The CDR3 has 17 residues. Deletions cut 5 bases from V and 4 bases from J, with 23 bases between. The CDR3 nucleotides are TGTGCCAGCAGACGGGACCTCCGGGACGGCGGGGCAGATACGCAGTATTTT. As protein: CASRRDLRDGGADTQYF.

The table lists this clone with a few counts. V is TRBV6-1 and J is TRBJ1-1; D ambiguous. This CDR3 is 14 amino acids long. Germline loops: CDR1 MNHNS, CDR2 SASEGT. Trimming shortened V by 7 bases and J by 10 bases, and 22 bases separated the two germline ends. This chain's CDR3 is CASTTRRQINLAFF. The CDR3 DNA reads TGTGCCAGCACAACACGCCGGCAGATAAATTTAGCTTTCTTT.

This clone was found once. The chain uses TRBV2 and TRBJ1-5, with D tentatively TRBD1 (5 bases). Trimming stripped 6 bases from V and 7 bases from J, with 16 bases between. CDR1 and CDR2 (germline): SNHLY, FYNNEI. The CDR3 length is 14 residues. CDR3 sequence (DNA): TGTGCCAGCAGGCCTGACAGCAACCACCAGCCCCAGCATTTT. Amino acids: CASRPDSNHQPQHF.

V is TRBV7-2 and J is TRBJ2-7, with D perhaps TRBD1 or TRBD2 (5 bases each). CDR3 length: 13 amino acids. CDR1 is SGHTA, CDR2 FQGNSA, per germline. The V end lost 4 bases, the J end lost 0 bases, and 7 bases lay between the germline ends. CDR3 in DNA: TGTGCCAGCAGCTGGGACCGCTCCTACGAGCAGTACTTC. This sequence encodes CASSWDRSYEQYF.

This clone has more than one count but fewer than ten. J is TRBJ2-7 and V is TRBV27; 7 nucleotides align to TRBD1. This CDR3 comprises 15 residues. J gave up 1 base and V 6 bases, and 9 bases lay outside the gene matches. Germline V gene lookup returns CDR1 MNHEY and CDR2 SMNVEV (reference sequence). The CDR3 reads CASRELGTESYEQYF. CDR3 coding DNA: TGTGCCAGCAGGGAGCTGGGGACAGAGTCCTACGAGCAGTACTTC.

Only one count was recorded for this clone. The V gene is TRBV5-4, the J gene TRBJ2-6, with a possible D match to TRBD1 (6 bases). In germline, CDR1 is SGHNT, CDR2 YYREEE (reference sequence). With 7 bases removed from V and 2 bases from J, the gap between germline ends came to 19 bases. This CDR3 is 17 amino acids long. In DNA, the CDR3 is TGTGCCAGCGGGATCATCAATGACAGGCCTGGGGCCAACGTCCTGACTTTC. Encoded protein: CASGIINDRPGANVLTF.

J is TRBJ1-2 and V is TRBV6-6; D call uncertain. The CDR3 sequence is 11 residues long. The germline V and J ends were trimmed by 10 bases and 3 bases, with 9 bases remaining between them. Germline V gene sequence: CDR1 MNHNY, CDR2 SVGAGI (reference sequence). The CDR3 DNA reads as TGTGCCACCAAGGCGGACTATGGCTACACCTTC. Translated: CATKADYGYTF.

This clone has only one observation. The genes are TRBV7-8 and TRBJ1-5; D may be TRBD1 (6 bases). Germline V lookup: CDR1 SGHVS, CDR2 FQNEAQ. Trimming took off 7 bases at V and 2 bases at J, with 15 bases between the two ends. The CDR3 is 15 residues long. In DNA, the CDR3 is TGTGCCAGCAACCGGGGGGGCGCGGGCAATCAGCCCCAGCATTTT. Protein: CASNRGGAGNQPQHF. The entire variable domain, with the rest obtained from reference TRBV7-8 and TRBJ1-5, is as follows: GAGVSQSPRYKVAKRGQDVALRCDPISGHVSLFWYQQALGQGPEFLTYFQNEAQLDKSGLPSDRFFAERPEGSVSTLKIQRTQQEDSAVYLCASNRGGAGNQPQHFGDGTRLSIL.

The V gene is TRBV7-2, the J gene TRBJ2-4; D is possibly TRBD1 (5 bases). This CDR3 is built from 16 residues. The ends were cut back, 5 bases at V and 0 bases at J, with 14 bases in the middle. Germline lookup yields CDR1 SGHTA and CDR2 FQGNSA. The CDR3 loop is CASSPPRVQAKNIQYF. The CDR3 DNA sequence: TGTGCCAGCAGCCCCCCCAGGGTTCAAGCCAAAAACATTCAGTACTTC.